This TCR beta chain was identified in a study of post-analysis software for immune sequencing data. Study-level points and caveats: Patients showed TRBV5-6, TRBV5-1 and TRBV20-1 among about five TRBV segments more frequent than in controls.

The authors incorporated unique molecular identifiers into the TCR beta cDNA libraries. It was from about 0.98 to 11 million T cells that 530,000 or so cDNA molecules came. TCRdb analysed the PCR reads with MiXCR anew, one entry per CDR3 protein. Among roughly 600,000 distinct CDR3 sequences listed, roughly 40% were seen once. As for this clonotype: The antigen is not known.

The CDR3 runs 17 residues. CDR1 and CDR2 from the germline V gene are SGHRS and YFSETQ. V lost 5 bases and J lost 5; bases outside the gene matches: 11. This receptor was taken from a girl aged 5 to 17 with multiple sclerosis. Material for sequencing was blood. The gene calls are TRBV5-1 and TRBJ2-5; 14 nucleotides align to TRBD2. The CDR3: CASRLGTSGGAGETQYF. Written as DNA, the CDR3 is TGCGCCAGCAGGCTTGGGACTAGCGGGGGAGCCGGGGAGACCCAGTACTTC.